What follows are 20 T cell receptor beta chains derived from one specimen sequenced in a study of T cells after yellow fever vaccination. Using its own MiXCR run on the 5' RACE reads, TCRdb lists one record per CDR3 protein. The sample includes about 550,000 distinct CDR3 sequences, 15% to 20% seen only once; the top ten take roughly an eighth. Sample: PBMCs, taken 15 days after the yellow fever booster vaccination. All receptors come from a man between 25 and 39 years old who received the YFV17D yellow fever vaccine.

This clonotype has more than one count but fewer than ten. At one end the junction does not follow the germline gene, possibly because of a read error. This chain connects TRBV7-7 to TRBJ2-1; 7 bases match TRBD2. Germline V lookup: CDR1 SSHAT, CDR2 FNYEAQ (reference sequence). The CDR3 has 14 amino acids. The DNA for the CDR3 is TGTGCTAGCAGCCGGAGCGGGGCCGGTAATGAGCAGTTCTTC. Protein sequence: CASSRSGAGNEQFF.

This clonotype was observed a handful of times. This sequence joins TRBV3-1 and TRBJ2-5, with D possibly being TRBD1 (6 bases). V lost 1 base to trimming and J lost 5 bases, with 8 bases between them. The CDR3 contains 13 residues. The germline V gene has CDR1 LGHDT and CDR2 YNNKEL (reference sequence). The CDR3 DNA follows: TGTGCCAGCAGCCAAGCCACAGGGGAGACCCAGTACTTC. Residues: CASSQATGETQYF.

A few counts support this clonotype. The CDR3 DNA reads as TGTGCCAGCAGTTTAGGGAGTAAAGATACGCAGTATTTT. Translating it yields CASSLGSKDTQYF. The gene calls are TRBV28 and TRBJ2-3, with D perhaps TRBD2 (5 bases). Trimming took 2 bases from V and 5 from J, leaving 8 bases between them. CDR3 length: 13 amino acids. Germline V CDR1 and CDR2: MDHEN, SYDVKM.

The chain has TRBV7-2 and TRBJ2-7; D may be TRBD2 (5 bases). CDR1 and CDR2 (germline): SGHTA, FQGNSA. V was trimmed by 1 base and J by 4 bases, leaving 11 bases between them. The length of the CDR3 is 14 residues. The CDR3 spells CASSLVGGLYEQYF. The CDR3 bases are TGTGCCAGCAGCTTAGTTGGAGGTCTATACGAGCAGTACTTC.

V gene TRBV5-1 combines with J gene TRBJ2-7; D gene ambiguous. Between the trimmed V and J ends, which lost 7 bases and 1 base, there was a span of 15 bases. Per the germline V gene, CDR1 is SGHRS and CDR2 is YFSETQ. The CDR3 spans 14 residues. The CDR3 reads CASRPYGLSYEQYF. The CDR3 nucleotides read TGCGCCAGCCGGCCCTATGGGCTGTCCTACGAGCAGTACTTC.

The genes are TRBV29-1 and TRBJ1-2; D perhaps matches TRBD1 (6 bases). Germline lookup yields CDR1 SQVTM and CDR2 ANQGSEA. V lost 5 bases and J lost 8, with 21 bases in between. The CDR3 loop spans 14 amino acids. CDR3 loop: CSVPRTASPGGYTF. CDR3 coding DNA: TGCAGCGTTCCTAGGACAGCTTCGCCCGGAGGCTACACCTTC.

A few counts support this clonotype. CDR3 loop: CASSPDRWNTEAFF. The CDR3, as DNA: TGTGCCAGCAGCCCGGACAGGTGGAACACTGAAGCTTTCTTT. The chain uses TRBV7-2 and TRBJ1-1, with 7 positions matching TRBD1. This CDR3 has 14 residues. J gave up 1 base and V 5 bases, and 4 bases lay outside the gene matches. Per germline, CDR1 SGHTA and CDR2 FQGNSA.

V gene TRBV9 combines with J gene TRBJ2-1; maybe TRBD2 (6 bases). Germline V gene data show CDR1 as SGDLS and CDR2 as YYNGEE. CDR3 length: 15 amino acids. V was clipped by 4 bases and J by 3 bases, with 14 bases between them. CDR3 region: CASSPRERSYNEQFF. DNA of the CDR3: TGTGCCAGCAGCCCCCGGGAGCGGAGCTACAATGAGCAGTTCTTC. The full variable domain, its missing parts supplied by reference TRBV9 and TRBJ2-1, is DSGVTQTPKHLITATGQRVTLRCSPRSGDLSVYWYQQSLDQGLQFLIQYYNGEERAKGNILERFSAQQFPDLHSELNLSSLELGDSALYFCASSPRERSYNEQFFGPGTRLTVL.

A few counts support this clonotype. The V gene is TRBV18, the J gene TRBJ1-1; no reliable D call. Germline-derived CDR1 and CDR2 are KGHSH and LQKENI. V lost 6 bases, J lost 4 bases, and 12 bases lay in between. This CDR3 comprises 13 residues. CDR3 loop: CASSPRHGTEAFF. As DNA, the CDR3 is TGTGCCAGCTCTCCGAGACACGGCACTGAAGCTTTCTTT.

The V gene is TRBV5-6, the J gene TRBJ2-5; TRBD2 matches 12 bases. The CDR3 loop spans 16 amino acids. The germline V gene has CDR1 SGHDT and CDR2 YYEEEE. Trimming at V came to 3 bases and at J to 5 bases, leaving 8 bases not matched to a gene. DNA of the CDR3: TGTGCCAGCAGCTCTAGCGGGAGGGCCCTCGAGGAGACCCAGTACTTC. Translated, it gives CASSSSGRALEETQYF.

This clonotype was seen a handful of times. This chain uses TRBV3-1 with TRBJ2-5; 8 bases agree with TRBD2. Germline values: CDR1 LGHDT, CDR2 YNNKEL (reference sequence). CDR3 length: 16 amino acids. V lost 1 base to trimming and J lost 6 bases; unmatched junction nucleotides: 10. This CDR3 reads CASSQGAGGFLKTQYF. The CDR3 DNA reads TGTGCCAGCAGCCAAGGCGCGGGGGGCTTCTTGAAGACCCAGTACTTC.

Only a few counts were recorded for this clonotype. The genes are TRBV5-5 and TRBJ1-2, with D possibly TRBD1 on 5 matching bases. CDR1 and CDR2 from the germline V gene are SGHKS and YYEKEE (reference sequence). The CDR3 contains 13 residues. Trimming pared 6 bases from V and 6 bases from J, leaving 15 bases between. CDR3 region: CASTRGVLHGYTF. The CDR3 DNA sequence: TGTGCCAGCACCCGAGGGGTTCTGCATGGCTACACCTTC. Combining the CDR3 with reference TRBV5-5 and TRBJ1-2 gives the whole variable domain DAGVTQSPTHLIKTRGQQVTLRCSPISGHKSVSWYQQVLGQGPQFIFQYYEKEERGRGNFPDRFSARQFPNYSSELNVNALLLGDSALYLCASTRGVLHGYTFGSGTRLTVV.

The CDR3: CAISGLAGDEQYF. The CDR3 nucleotides read TGTGCCATCAGTGGTCTAGCGGGAGATGAGCAGTACTTC. The chain uses TRBV10-3 and TRBJ2-7, with 10 positions matching TRBD2. V trimming: 4 bases; J trimming: 7 bases; junction bases outside the gene matches: 4. The germline gives CDR1 ENHRY, CDR2 SYGVKD. The CDR3 runs to 13 residues.

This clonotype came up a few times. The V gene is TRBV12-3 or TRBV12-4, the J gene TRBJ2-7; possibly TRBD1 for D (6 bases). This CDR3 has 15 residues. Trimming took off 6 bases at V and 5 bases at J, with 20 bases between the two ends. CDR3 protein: CASRPNLGRGNEQYF. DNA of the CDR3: TGTGCCAGCAGACCCAACTTAGGCAGGGGAAACGAGCAGTACTTC.

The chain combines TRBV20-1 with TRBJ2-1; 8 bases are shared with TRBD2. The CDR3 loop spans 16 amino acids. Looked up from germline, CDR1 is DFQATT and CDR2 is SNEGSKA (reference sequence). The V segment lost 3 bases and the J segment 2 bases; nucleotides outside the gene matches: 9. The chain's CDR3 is CSARPGRAPPYNEQFF. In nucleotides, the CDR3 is TGCAGTGCTAGGCCCGGGAGGGCCCCCCCCTACAATGAGCAGTTCTTC.

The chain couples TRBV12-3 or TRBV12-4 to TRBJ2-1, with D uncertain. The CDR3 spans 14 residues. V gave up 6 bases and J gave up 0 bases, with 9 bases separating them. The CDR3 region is CASSPTLSYNEQFF. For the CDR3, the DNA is TGTGCCAGCAGCCCGACTCTCTCCTACAATGAGCAGTTCTTC.

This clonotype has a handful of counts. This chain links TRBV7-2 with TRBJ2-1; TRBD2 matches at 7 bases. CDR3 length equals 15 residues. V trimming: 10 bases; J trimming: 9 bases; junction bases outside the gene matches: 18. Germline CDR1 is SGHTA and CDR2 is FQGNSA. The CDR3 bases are TGTGCCACCGGCGTCGCGGGAGTGTCTACCAGTGAGCAGTTCTTC. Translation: CATGVAGVSTSEQFF.

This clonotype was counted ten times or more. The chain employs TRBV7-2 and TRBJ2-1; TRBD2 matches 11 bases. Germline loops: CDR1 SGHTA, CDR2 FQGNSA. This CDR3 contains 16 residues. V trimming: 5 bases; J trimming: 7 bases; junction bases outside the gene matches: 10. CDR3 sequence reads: CASSLSTLAGGNEQFF. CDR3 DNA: TGTGCCAGCAGCCTATCAACCCTAGCGGGGGGAAATGAGCAGTTCTTC.

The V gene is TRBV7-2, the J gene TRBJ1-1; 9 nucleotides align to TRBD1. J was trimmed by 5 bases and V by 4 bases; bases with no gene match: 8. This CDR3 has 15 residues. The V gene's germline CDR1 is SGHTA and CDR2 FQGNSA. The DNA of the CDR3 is TGTGCCAGCAGCTCTACAGGGGGCGTTAGGACTGAAGCTTTCTTT. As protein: CASSSTGGVRTEAFF.

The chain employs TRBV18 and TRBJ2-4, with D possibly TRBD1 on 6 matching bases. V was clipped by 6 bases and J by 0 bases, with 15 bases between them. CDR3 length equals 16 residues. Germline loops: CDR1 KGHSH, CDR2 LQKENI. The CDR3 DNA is TGTGCCAGCTCGCGACAGGCGGAATTAGCCAAAAACATTCAGTACTTC. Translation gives CASSRQAELAKNIQYF.